The 4 T cell receptor beta chains listed next were all sequenced from one sample in a study of control samples from healthy donors and cancer patients. Only in-frame clones appear in the TCRdb table, and some are missing; sequencing was by immunoSEQ multiplex PCR. The sample contains 50,000 to 55,000 clones, approximately 95% of which appear only once. The specimen sequenced was blood. All receptors come from a young man in good health.

The chain uses TRBV15 and TRBJ1-1; possibly TRBD1 for D (6 bases). CDR3 size: 12 residues. Between the trimmed V and J ends, which lost 6 bases and 7 bases, there was a span of 12 bases. Germline loops: CDR1 LNHNV, CDR2 YYDKDF (reference sequence). CDR3 protein: CATSEWGLEAFF. CDR3 DNA: TGTGCCACCAGTGAGTGGGGGCTTGAAGCTTTCTTT.

This clone was detected once. The V call is TRBV11-2, the J call TRBJ2-7, with D tentatively TRBD2 (5 bases). The length of the CDR3 is 14 residues. V shed 5 bases and J shed 2 bases, with 13 bases lying between them. CDR1 is SGHAT and CDR2 is FQNNGV in the germline V gene. DNA for the CDR3: TGTGCCAGCAGCCACGAGGTCGGGGCCTACGAGCAGTACTTC. This codes for CASSHEVGAYEQYF. The variable domain in full, with the rest retrieved from reference TRBV11-2 and TRBJ2-7, is EAGVAQSPRYKIIEKRQSVAFWCNPISGHATLYWYQQILGQGPKLLIQFQNNGVVDDSQLPKDRFSAERLKGVDSTLKIQPAKLEDSAVYLCASSHEVGAYEQYFGPGTRLTVT.

This chain joins TRBV9 and TRBJ1-6; no definite D call. V dropped 0 bases and J dropped 8 bases, with 12 bases sitting between them. The CDR3 has 15 residues. In germline, CDR1 is SGDLS, CDR2 YYNGEE. CDR3 nucleotide sequence: TGTGCCAGCAGCGTAGCTCCCGATCGAGATTCACCCCTCCACTTT. Translating it yields CASSVAPDRDSPLHF. The full variable domain, with the rest looked up from reference TRBV9 and TRBJ1-6, is DSGVTQTPKHLITATGQRVTLRCSPRSGDLSVYWYQQSLDQGLQFLIQYYNGEERAKGNILERFSAQQFPDLHSELNLSSLELGDSALYFCASSVAPDRDSPLHFGNGTRLTVT.

The gene calls are TRBV12-3 or TRBV12-4 and TRBJ2-5; D gene unclear. This CDR3 comprises 11 residues. V shed 4 bases and J shed 4 bases, with 4 bases lying between them. CDR3 sequence: CASSWAETQYF. The CDR3 DNA follows: TGTGCCAGCAGTTGGGCAGAGACCCAGTACTTC.